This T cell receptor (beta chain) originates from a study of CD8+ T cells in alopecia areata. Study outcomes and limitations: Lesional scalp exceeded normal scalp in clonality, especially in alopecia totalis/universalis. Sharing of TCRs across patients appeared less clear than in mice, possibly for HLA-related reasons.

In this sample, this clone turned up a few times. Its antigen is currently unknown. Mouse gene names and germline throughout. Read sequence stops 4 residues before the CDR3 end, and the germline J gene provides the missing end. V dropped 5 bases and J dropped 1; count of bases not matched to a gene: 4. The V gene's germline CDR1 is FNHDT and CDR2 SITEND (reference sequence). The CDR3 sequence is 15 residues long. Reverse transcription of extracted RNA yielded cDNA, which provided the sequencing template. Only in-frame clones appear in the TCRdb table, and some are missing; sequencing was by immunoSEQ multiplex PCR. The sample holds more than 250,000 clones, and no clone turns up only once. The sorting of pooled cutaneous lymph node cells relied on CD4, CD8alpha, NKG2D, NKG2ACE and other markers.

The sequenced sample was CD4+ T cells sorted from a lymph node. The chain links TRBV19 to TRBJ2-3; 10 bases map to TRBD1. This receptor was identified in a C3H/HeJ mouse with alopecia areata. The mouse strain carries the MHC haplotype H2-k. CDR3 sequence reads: CASRTDRGRAETLYF. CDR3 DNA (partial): TGTGCCAGCAGAACTGACAGGGGGCGTGCAGAA.